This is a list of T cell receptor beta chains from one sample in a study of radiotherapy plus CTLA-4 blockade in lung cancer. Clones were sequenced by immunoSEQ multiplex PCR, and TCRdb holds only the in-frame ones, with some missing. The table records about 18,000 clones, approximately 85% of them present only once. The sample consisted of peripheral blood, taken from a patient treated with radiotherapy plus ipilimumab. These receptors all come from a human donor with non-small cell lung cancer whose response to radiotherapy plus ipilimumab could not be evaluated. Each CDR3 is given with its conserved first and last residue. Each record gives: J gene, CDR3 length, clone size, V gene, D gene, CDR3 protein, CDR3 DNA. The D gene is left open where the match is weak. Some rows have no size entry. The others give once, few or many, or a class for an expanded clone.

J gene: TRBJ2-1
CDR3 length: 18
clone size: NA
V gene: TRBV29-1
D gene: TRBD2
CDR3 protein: CSVEGSTSGRSSYNEQFF
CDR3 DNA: TGCAGCGTTGAAGGGTCGACTAGCGGGAGGAGCTCCTACAATGAGCAGTTCTTC

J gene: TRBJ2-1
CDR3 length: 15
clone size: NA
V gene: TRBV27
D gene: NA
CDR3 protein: CASSLGVADYNEQFF
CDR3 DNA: TGTGCCAGCAGCCTAGGGGTAGCGGACTACAATGAGCAGTTCTTC

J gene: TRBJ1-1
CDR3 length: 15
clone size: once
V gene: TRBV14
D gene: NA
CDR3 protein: CASSRIGGEVTEAFF
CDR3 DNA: TGTGCCAGCAGCCGGATAGGTGGGGAGGTGACTGAAGCTTTCTTT

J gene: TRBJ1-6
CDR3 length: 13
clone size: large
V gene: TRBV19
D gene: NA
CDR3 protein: CASSLTYNSPLHF
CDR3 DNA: TGTGCCAGTAGTTTGACTTATAATTCACCCCTCCACTTT

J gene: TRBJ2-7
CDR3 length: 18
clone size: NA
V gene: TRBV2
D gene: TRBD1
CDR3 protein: CASILPGQGGPRVDEQYF
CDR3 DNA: TGTGCCAGCATTCTTCCGGGACAGGGAGGCCCGAGGGTGGACGAGCAGTACTTC

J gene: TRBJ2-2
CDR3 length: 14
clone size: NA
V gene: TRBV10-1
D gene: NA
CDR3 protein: CASSESGGTGELFF
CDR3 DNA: TGCGCCAGCAGTGAGTCGGGAGGCACCGGGGAGCTGTTTTTT

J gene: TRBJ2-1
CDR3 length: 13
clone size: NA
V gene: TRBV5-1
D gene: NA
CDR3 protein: CASSFVRGNEQFF
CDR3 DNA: TGCGCCAGCAGCTTTGTGCGGGGCAATGAGCAGTTCTTC

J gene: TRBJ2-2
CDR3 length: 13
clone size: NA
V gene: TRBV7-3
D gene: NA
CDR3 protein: CASSFRGRGELFF
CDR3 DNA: TGTGCCAGCAGCTTTCGCGGGCGGGGGGAGCTGTTTTTT

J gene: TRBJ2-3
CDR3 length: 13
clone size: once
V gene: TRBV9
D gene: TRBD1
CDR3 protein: CASSPGGADTQYF
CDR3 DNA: TGTGCCAGCAGCCCAGGGGGCGCAGATACGCAGTATTTT

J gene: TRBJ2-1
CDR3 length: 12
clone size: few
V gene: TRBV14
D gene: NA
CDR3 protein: CASSQTRNEQFF
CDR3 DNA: TGTGCCAGCAGCCAGACTAGAAATGAGCAGTTCTTC